This T cell receptor beta chain stems from a study of radiation and T cells in renal cell carcinoma. Repertoires were generated with immunoSEQ multiplex PCR, while TCRdb's copy carries only in-frame clones and drops some. The sample has 150,000 or so clones; about 85% are singletons. The time point here: baseline pretreatment blood. Treatment in this sample: 15 Gy SBRT to primary tumor, nephrectomy 4 weeks later. CDR1 and CDR2 (germline): LNHDA, SQIVND (reference sequence). V was pared by 5 bases and J by 1 base, with 11 bases between. CDR3 size: 15 residues. Study-wide results and limits: From baseline, blood top tumor clonotypes peaked at 2 weeks post-radiation.

In regard to this clone: The antigen remains undetermined.

Sequencing used blood, obtained from a patient whose treatment included radiotherapy and nephrectomy. This receptor was identified in a woman in her 70s with renal cell carcinoma. The rearrangement uses TRBV19 and TRBJ2-2, with D hard to call. The CDR3 bases are TGTGCCAGTAGTGTCTTTAAGGAGAACACCGGGGAGCTGTTTTTT. It encodes CASSVFKENTGELFF.